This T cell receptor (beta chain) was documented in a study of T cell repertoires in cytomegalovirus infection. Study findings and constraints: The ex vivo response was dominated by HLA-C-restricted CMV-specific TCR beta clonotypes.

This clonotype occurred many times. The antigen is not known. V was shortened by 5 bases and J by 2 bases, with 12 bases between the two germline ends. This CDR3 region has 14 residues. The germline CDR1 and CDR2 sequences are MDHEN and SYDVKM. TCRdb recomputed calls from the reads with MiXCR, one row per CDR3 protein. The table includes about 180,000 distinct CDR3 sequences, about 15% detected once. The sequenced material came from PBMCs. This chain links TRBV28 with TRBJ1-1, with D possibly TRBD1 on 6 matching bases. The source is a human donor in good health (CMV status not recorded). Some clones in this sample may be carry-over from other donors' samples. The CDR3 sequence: CASSVQGRNTEAFF. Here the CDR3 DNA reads TGTGCCAGCAGTGTACAGGGTCGTAACACTGAAGCTTTCTTT.